A selection of T cell receptor beta chains follows, all from one sample in a study of shared clonotypes between healthy human individuals. TCRdb keeps only in-frame clones here, not all; method: immunoSEQ multiplex PCR. Of 450,000 to 500,000 clones listed, around 73% are singletons. The sample consisted of PBMCs. Receptors originate from a middle-aged woman in good health. Some clones in this sample may be carry-over from other donors' samples. Both conserved end residues are trimmed from each CDR3. The D gene is left open where the match is weak.

>-|TRBJ2-7|TRBV7-2
ASSLAPGGDLTYEQY
>-|TRBJ2-7|TRBV4-2
ASRIGLSGNSYEQY
>-|TRBJ1-3|TRBV28
ASASGNTIY
>TRBD1|TRBJ1-4|TRBV6-5
ASSMDRAEKLF
>-|TRBJ1-2|TRBV29-1
SALGGAEYGYT
>TRBD2|TRBJ2-1|TRBV7-8
ASSFSGTLGEQF
>-|TRBJ1-1|TRBV5-1
ASRLVGVDTEAF
>-|TRBJ1-2|TRBV7-9
ASTPWGLGYT
>TRBD1|TRBJ1-1|TRBV9
ASSEGTGLMNTEAF
>-|TRBJ2-5|TRBV7-2
ASSLERAQETQY
>-|TRBJ2-5|TRBV4-3
ASSQDNHGTQY
>-|TRBJ1-5|TRBV4-2
ASSQERGRDFQPQH
>-|TRBJ1-5|TRBV7-9
ASSFSQGHQPQH
>-|TRBJ1-5|TRBV4-1
ASSLNPGQVHQPQH
>-|TRBJ1-3|TRBV15
ATSRDLGISTGNTIY
>-|TRBJ2-3|TRBV4-3
ASSPTGTNTDTQY
>-|TRBJ2-1|TRBV19
ATFSFGNEQF
>-|TRBJ2-5|TRBV5-4
ASSPIVAGTETQY
>-|TRBJ2-1|TRBV15
ATSRDGGGNEQF
>TRBD2|TRBJ2-5|TRBV18
ASSPSGSSPETQY
>TRBD2|TRBJ2-7|TRBV2
ASTGLAAYEQY
>-|TRBJ2-5|TRBV18
ASSPAKGDQETQY
>TRBD2|TRBJ2-2|TRBV27
ASSLRTSGGAGELF
>TRBD1|TRBJ1-1|TRBV6-4
ASSPGAGGSEAF
>TRBD1|TRBJ2-7|TRBV6-5
ASSYLSGQGLYEQY
>-|TRBJ2-3|TRBV2
ASSRRTPNTDTQY
>-|TRBJ1-1|TRBV5-1
ASRDLRGQAF
>-|TRBJ2-4|TRBV2
ASREDIVQY
>TRBD2|TRBJ2-5|TRBV5-4
AINLRGGQETQY
>-|TRBJ2-2|TRBV5-1
ASSLDSGTGELF
>-|-|TRBV9
ASSAASASYEQY
>-|TRBJ1-5|TRBV19
ASSIEERPQH
>TRBD2|TRBJ2-5|TRBV5-1
ASSVVPGLAGRETQY
>-|TRBJ2-3|TRBV28
ASSSPWGTTDTQY
>TRBD1|TRBJ2-1|TRBV4-3
ASSQDSGTGMGEQF
>TRBD1|TRBJ2-3|TRBV5-1
ASSQGTGQDTQY
>TRBD1|TRBJ1-2|TRBV5-4
ASSSQGQGGLGYT
>TRBD1|TRBJ2-7|TRBV18
ASSQGQGEPYEQY
>-|TRBJ1-1|TRBV29-1
SAASGPTNTEAF
>-|TRBJ2-7|TRBV14
ASSQFYEQY
>-|TRBJ2-1|TRBV19
ASSLEGDSYNEQF
>-|TRBJ1-5|TRBV4-2
ASSQWRQANQPQH
>-|TRBJ2-7|TRBV7-3
ASSLLTGHGDYEQY
>-|TRBJ2-1|TRBV6-4
ASSDRDNNEQF
>-|TRBJ2-7|TRBV29-1
SVGWGYEQY
>-|TRBJ2-7|TRBV27
ASSLVQPDHEQY
>-|TRBJ1-2|TRBV25-1
ASSSSLWAGYGYT
>-|TRBJ1-3|TRBV5-1
ASSSGDRYLSSGNTIY
>-|-|TRBV7-9
ASSLPLGYEQY
>TRBD1|TRBJ1-1|TRBV2
ASSVGTGVNTEAF
>-|TRBJ1-4|TRBV7-9
ASSRENEKLF
>-|TRBJ2-7|TRBV10-2
ASMEGGTVGLGEQY